The 7 T cell receptor beta chains listed next were all sequenced from one sample in a study of shared clonotypes between healthy human individuals. Some clones are missing from TCRdb's copy, which holds only in-frame ones; the method was immunoSEQ multiplex PCR. The sample lists approximately 2.1 million clones; roughly 93% were seen once. The sample was naive CD4+ T cells from PBMCs. Subset defined: CD45RA+ positively selected. The receptors stem from a man between 18 and 35 years old in good health. Some clones in this sample may be carry-over from other donors' samples.

This chain's CDR3 is CASSGNSFTQYF. The CDR3 nucleotides are TGTGCCAGCAGTGGTAACAGCTTCACCCAGTACTTC. J is TRBJ2-7 and V is TRBV25-1; D gene unclear. There are 12 residues in the CDR3. Trimming left V 4 bases short and J 10 bases short, with 14 bases between. CDR1 and CDR2 from the germline V gene are MGHDK and SYGVNS.

The V gene is TRBV11-1, the J gene TRBJ2-7; 9 bases agree with TRBD2. The trim removed 2 bases at V and 2 bases at J, leaving 7 bases unmatched. This CDR3 spans 16 amino acids. Germline values: CDR1 SGHAT, CDR2 FQDESV (reference sequence). Here the CDR3 reads CASSLLVAGDPYEQYF. For the CDR3, the DNA is TGTGCCAGCAGCTTATTGGTAGCGGGAGATCCCTACGAGCAGTACTTC.

This clone was seen only a few times. V and J are TRBV5-6 and TRBJ1-1; D call uncertain. CDR1 is SGHDT, CDR2 YYEEEE, per germline. V was clipped by 1 base and J by 2 bases, with 9 bases between them. The CDR3 has 14 residues. The CDR3 DNA follows: TGTGCCAGCAGCTTGTACGTGGCTAACACTGAAGCTTTCTTT. This translates into CASSLYVANTEAFF. The variable domain in full, with the rest retrieved from reference TRBV5-6 and TRBJ1-1, is DAGVTQSPTHLIKTRGQQVTLRCSPKSGHDTVSWYQQALGQGPQFIFQYYEEEERQRGNFPDRFSGHQFPNYSSELNVNALLLGDSALYLCASSLYVANTEAFFGQGTRLTVV.

The genes are TRBV7-9 and TRBJ2-2, with no clear D. The V end lost 2 bases, the J end lost 4 bases, and 2 bases lay between the germline ends. The CDR3 extends over 12 amino acids. Germline values: CDR1 SEHNR, CDR2 FQNEAQ (reference sequence). CDR3 in amino acids: CASSLLTGELFF. The CDR3 DNA reads TGTGCCAGCAGCTTACTCACCGGGGAGCTGTTTTTT.

As concerns this clone: The sample holds other DNA sequences that translate to the same CDR3. The chain carries TRBV19 and TRBJ2-3; D is uncertain. Germline CDR1 and CDR2: LNHDA and SQIVND (reference sequence). The V gene lost 4 bases and the J gene lost 4 bases, with 3 bases spanning the gap. There are 11 residues in the CDR3. The CDR3 DNA reads TGTGCCAGTAGTAGCGCAGATACGCAGTATTTT. Protein: CASSSADTQYF.

V gene TRBV15 combines with J gene TRBJ2-7; D may correspond to TRBD1 or TRBD2 (5 bases each). Germline V gene sequence: CDR1 LNHNV, CDR2 YYDKDF (reference sequence). The V gene lost 9 bases and the J gene lost 2 bases, with 11 bases spanning the gap. The CDR3 has 12 amino acids. As DNA, the CDR3 is TGTGCCACGGGACGGGGCACCTACGAGCAGTACTTC. It yields the protein CATGRGTYEQYF.

Remarks on this clone: Distinct nucleotide sequences in the sample also encode this CDR3. The chain joins TRBV20-1 to TRBJ1-5, with D unclear. Germline-derived CDR1 and CDR2 are DFQATT and SNEGSKA (reference sequence). V was cut by 0 bases and J by 7 bases, with 4 bases left in between. This CDR3 has 11 residues. The DNA of the CDR3 is TGCAGTGCTAGAGATGACCAGCCCCAGCATTTT. Protein sequence: CSARDDQPQHF.